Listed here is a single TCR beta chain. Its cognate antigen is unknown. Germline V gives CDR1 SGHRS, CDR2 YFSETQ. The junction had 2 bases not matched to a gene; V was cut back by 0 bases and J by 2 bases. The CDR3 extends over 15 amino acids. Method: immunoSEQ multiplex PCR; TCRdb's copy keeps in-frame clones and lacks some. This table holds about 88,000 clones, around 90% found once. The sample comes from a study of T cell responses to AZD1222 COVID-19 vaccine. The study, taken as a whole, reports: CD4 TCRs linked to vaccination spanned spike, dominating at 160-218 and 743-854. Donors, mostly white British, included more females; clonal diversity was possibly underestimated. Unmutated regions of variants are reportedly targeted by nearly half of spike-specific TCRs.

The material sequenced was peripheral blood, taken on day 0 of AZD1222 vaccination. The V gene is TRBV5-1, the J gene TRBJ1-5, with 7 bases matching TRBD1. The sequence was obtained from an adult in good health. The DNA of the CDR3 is TGCGCCAGCAGCTTGGGACAGGGAGGCAATCAGCCCCAGCATTTT. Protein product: CASSLGQGGNQPQHF.